One and the same sample provided the 6 T cell receptor beta chains below, sequenced in a study. TCRdb re-called the RT-PCR reads with MiXCR, one entry per CDR3 protein. The table has about 680,000 distinct CDR3 sequences, approximately 15% seen once. What was sequenced was memory CD4+ T cells from blood. The receptors were sampled from a female donor in good health, serving as a healthy control.

This rearrangement joins TRBV7-2 to TRBJ1-1, with no clear D. V shed 5 bases and J shed 0 bases, with 16 bases lying between them. In germline, CDR1 is SGHTA, CDR2 FQGNSA. The CDR3 consists of 16 residues. The CDR3 spells CASSPYGYQMNTEAFF. The CDR3 bases are TGTGCCAGCAGCCCATATGGGTACCAAATGAACACTGAAGCTTTCTTT.

This chain uses TRBV6-2 or TRBV6-3 with TRBJ2-3; 7 bases agree with TRBD1. CDR1 is MNHEY, CDR2 SVGEGT, per germline. V lost 3 bases to trimming and J lost 2 bases; unmatched junction nucleotides: 8. This CDR3 region has 16 residues. The CDR3: CASSYGPGQNTDTQYF. CDR3 sequence (DNA): TGTGCCAGCAGTTATGGTCCGGGACAGAACACAGATACGCAGTATTTT.

The rearrangement uses TRBV7-2 and TRBJ2-3; 7 bases agree with TRBD2. With V trimmed by 2 bases and J by 4 bases, 15 bases remained unmatched. The length of the CDR3 is 18 residues. CDR1 is SGHTA, CDR2 FQGNSA, per germline. This chain's CDR3 is CASSLFFGGRRRADTQYF. CDR3 DNA sequence: TGTGCCAGCAGCTTATTTTTCGGCGGGAGAAGGAGAGCAGATACGCAGTATTTT.

This clonotype was recorded many times. The chain uses TRBV6-5 and TRBJ1-5; 8 bases fit TRBD1. Germline assignment: CDR1 MNHEY and CDR2 SVGAGI. This CDR3 is 18 amino acids long. Trimming removed 2 bases from V and 5 bases from J; junction bases left unmatched: 14. CDR3 DNA sequence: TGTGCCAGCAGTTACGGGTCGGGGGCAGGGGGCTTCGATCAGCCCCAGCATTTT. Translated, it gives CASSYGSGAGGFDQPQHF.

In its sample, this clonotype was seen once. The rearrangement uses TRBV3-1 and TRBJ2-2; 10 bases are shared with TRBD2. Germline V CDR1 and CDR2: LGHDT, YNNKEL (reference sequence). V trimming: 3 bases; J trimming: 6 bases; junction bases outside the gene matches: 4. The CDR3 is 15 residues long. CDR3: CASSHGTSGAGELFF. The CDR3, as DNA: TGTGCCAGCAGCCATGGTACTAGCGGGGCCGGGGAGCTGTTTTTT.

This clonotype has ten or more counts. The chain joins TRBV5-6 to TRBJ2-7; D remains unclear. Trimming stripped 2 bases from V and 3 bases from J, with 18 bases between. CDR3 length: 16 residues. Looked up from germline, CDR1 is SGHDT and CDR2 is YYEEEE. The CDR3 coding sequence is TGTGCCAGCAGCTTTCAAGGACCCGTACTAAGCTACGAGCAGTACTTC. Residues: CASSFQGPVLSYEQYF. The complete variable domain, with remaining parts taken from reference TRBV5-6 and TRBJ2-7, reads DAGVTQSPTHLIKTRGQQVTLRCSPKSGHDTVSWYQQALGQGPQFIFQYYEEEERQRGNFPDRFSGHQFPNYSSELNVNALLLGDSALYLCASSFQGPVLSYEQYFGPGTRLTVT.